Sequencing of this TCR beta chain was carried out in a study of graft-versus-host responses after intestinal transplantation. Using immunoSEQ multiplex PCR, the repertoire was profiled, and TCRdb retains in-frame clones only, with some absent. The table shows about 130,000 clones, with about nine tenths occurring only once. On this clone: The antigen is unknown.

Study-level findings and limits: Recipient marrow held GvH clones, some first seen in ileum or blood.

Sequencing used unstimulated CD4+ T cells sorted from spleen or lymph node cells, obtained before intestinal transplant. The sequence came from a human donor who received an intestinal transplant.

The CDR3 bases are TGTGCCAGCAGCGTAGCATCGGGGGAGGAGACCCAGTACTTC. This translates into CASSVASGEETQYF. The V call is TRBV9, the J call TRBJ2-5, with D maybe TRBD2 (6 bases). This CDR3 comprises 14 residues. With 0 bases removed from V and 5 bases from J, the gap between germline ends came to 11 bases. CDR1 and CDR2 (germline): SGDLS, YYNGEE.